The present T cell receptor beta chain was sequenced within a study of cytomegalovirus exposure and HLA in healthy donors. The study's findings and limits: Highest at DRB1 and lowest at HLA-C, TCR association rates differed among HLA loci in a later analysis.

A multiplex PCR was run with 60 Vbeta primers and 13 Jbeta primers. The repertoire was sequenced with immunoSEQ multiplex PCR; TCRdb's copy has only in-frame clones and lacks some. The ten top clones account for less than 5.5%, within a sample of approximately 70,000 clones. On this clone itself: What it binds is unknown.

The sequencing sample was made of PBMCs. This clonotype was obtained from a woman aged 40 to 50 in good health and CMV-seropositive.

This CDR3 reads CASVRGGAQYNEQFF. The DNA of the CDR3 is TGTGCCAGCGTGAGGGGCGGGGCCCAATACAATGAGCAGTTCTTC. The chain employs TRBV2 and TRBJ2-1; a possible D gene is TRBD2 (6 bases). This CDR3 has 15 amino acids. Per the germline V gene, CDR1 is SNHLY and CDR2 is FYNNEI. The V and J ends lost 8 bases and 4 bases respectively, with 18 bases between them.